This T cell receptor (beta chain) was identified during a study of T-cell memory formation after mild COVID-19 (dated by TCRdb to about 2021). In terms of the full investigation: TCR sequence clusters from the two donors were largely donor specific. Longitudinal TCRalpha and TCRbeta repertoire sequencing tracked T-cell clones expanding and contracting after mild COVID-19 in a couple of donors. The cohort was made up of two young adult volunteers, one female and one male, who were previously healthy.

PBMCs were isolated by Ficoll-Paque density gradient centrifugation. This clonotype came up a few times. Its cognate antigen has yet to be identified. Qualities for individual bases were not recorded, and no much larger clone is one base off. The sample was run on an Illumina NovaSeq 6000. TCRalpha and TCRbeta cDNA libraries were built by 5'RACE with constant-segment primers, adding sample barcodes and unique molecular identifiers. RNA was extracted from every sample with Trizol reagent. Libraries were amplified in two PCR steps, with a second sample barcode and Illumina TruSeq adapters added in the second step. The libraries were sequenced on an Illumina NovaSeq using 2 x 150 bp paired-end reads. Regarding the original processing steps: Reads were demultiplexed and collapsed into UMI-guided consensus sequences with migec v1.2.7. Using mixcr v2.1.11, the UMI consensuses were aligned to TRA and TRB V and J templates and assembled into clonotypes. Expanded or contracted clonotypes were those called significant by both edgeR and NoisET, with noise models trained on biological replicates. For edgeR calls, the thresholds were a false discovery rate-adjusted p below 0.01 and a log2 fold-change of 1. As an exploratory analysis of dynamics, max-normalized trajectories of the 1000 most abundant clonotypes were examined by PCA with hierarchical clustering. Each responding clone was given a CD4 or CD8 phenotype based on the CD4+ and CD8+ repertoires, which had been sequenced separately. Through fastp at Q25 and MiXCR, TCRdb rebuilt clones from the public reads, retaining in-frame beta chains. Each entry is one CDR3 protein sequence, shown with its most common DNA and genes. TCRdb, not the authors, supplied the V and J calls. Counted in this sample were 400,000 to 500,000 distinct CDR3 sequences; 20% of them appeared once. The top ten constitute 7.5% to 9.5% of the sample.

Broad study findings and their caveats: Some responding clones were found in pre-infection memory, which suggests that pre-existing cross-reactive memory T cells took part in the SARS-CoV-2 response. Only a couple of mild cases were covered in the study, and larger cohorts including severe cases with pre-infection samples were considered necessary. From day 15 to 85, contracting clones showed balanced CD4/CD8 phenotypes, whereas a second wave of clones that expanded from day 15 to 37 leaned towards CD4+. Contracting CD4+ clones appeared mostly in the CM and EM memory subsets, whereas CD8+ clones were enriched in EMRA. Whether the second-wave clones peaking on day 37 were SARS-CoV-2 specific was not confirmed.

The CDR3 covers 17 residues, taking in both the cysteine and the phenylalanine. The CDR3 DNA has 51 bases and is translated from base 1. Looking up the germline V gene yields CDR1 SGHRS and CDR2 YFSETQ. Relative to germline, V is 0 bases shorter and J is 2 bases shorter, with 15 bases between their ends. This clonotype was obtained from an adult woman who had mild COVID-19 (a few samples of this study predate the infection). The sample titles of this study are shuffled in the database, so cell type and time point are left out; the donor was told from shared clones. The chain joins TRBV5-1 to TRBJ2-1; a weak D assignment points to TRBD2 (6 bases agree). Sample: PBMCs or a T cell subset sorted from them (not recorded which). The CDR3 region has the sequence CASSLGPAGDPYNEQFF. The bases read TGCGCCAGCAGCTTGGGCCCAGCGGGCGACCCCTACAATGAGCAGTTCTTC.